The sequence of this TCR beta chain was determined in a study of blood T cell repertoires in COVID-19. CDR1 is SGHTA and CDR2 is FQGNSA in the germline V gene. Trimming removed 2 bases from V and 5 bases from J, with 12 bases in between. This CDR3 spans 14 amino acids. Method: immunoSEQ multiplex PCR; TCRdb's copy keeps in-frame clones and lacks some. This sample has roughly 150,000 clones, with about nine tenths found just once. The specimen sequenced was PBMCs or T cells enriched from blood (not recorded which). The TCR was taken from a middle-aged man who had recovered from COVID-19. The chain has TRBV7-2 and TRBJ2-5; D perhaps matches TRBD1 (5 bases). This CDR3 is CASSLFKGWETQYF. The DNA for the CDR3 is TGTGCCAGCAGCTTATTCAAGGGGTGGGAGACCCAGTACTTC.